A selection of T cell receptor beta chains follows, all from one sample in a study of T cell repertoires in cytomegalovirus infection. From the reads, TCRdb called clonotypes with MiXCR, one entry per CDR3 protein. The table shows about 830,000 distinct CDR3 sequences, with 30% to 35% occurring only once. Their antigens remain unidentified. Sequences were derived from cultured CD8+ T cells from PBMCs, sampled from culture after CMV antigen stimulation. Receptors originate from a human donor in good health (CMV status not recorded). Some clones in this sample may be carry-over from other donors' samples. The CDR3 runs from the conserved cysteine through the conserved F or W. Each record gives: J gene, clone size, V gene, CDR3 length, D gene, CDR3 DNA, CDR3 protein. The D gene is left open where the match is weak. Rows may omit the clone size; those that give it use once, few, many or a size class.

J gene: TRBJ2-1; clone size: NA; V gene: TRBV12-3/TRBV12-4; CDR3 length: 16; D gene: NA; CDR3 DNA: TGTGCCAGCAGCCCCTTTTTGAGCGGACCCTACAATGAGCAGTTCTTC; CDR3 protein: CASSPFLSGPYNEQFF
J gene: TRBJ1-6; clone size: few; V gene: TRBV9; CDR3 length: 18; D gene: NA; CDR3 DNA: TGTGCCAGCAGCGCTTCTCATCGGGGGACGGGGGCAGATTCACCCCTCCACTTT; CDR3 protein: CASSASHRGTGADSPLHF
J gene: TRBJ1-1; clone size: few; V gene: TRBV6-1; CDR3 length: 16; D gene: NA; CDR3 DNA: TGTGCCAGCAGCACCCCTCTTGAGGGGATGAACACTGAAGCTTTCTTT; CDR3 protein: CASSTPLEGMNTEAFF
J gene: TRBJ2-1; clone size: many; V gene: TRBV12-3/TRBV12-4; CDR3 length: 16; D gene: TRBD2; CDR3 DNA: TGTGCCAGCAGTCCCCCCGTGACTAGCGGGGTCAATGAGCAGTTCTTC; CDR3 protein: CASSPPVTSGVNEQFF
J gene: TRBJ1-5; clone size: NA; V gene: TRBV7-9; CDR3 length: 14; D gene: NA; CDR3 DNA: TGTGCCAGCAGCTTGGACAGATGGGATCAGCCCCAGCATTTT; CDR3 protein: CASSLDRWDQPQHF
J gene: TRBJ1-2; clone size: few; V gene: TRBV20-1; CDR3 length: 13; D gene: NA; CDR3 DNA: TGCAGTGCTAGTGACGGGGAGCACTATGGCTACACCTTC; CDR3 protein: CSASDGEHYGYTF
J gene: TRBJ2-5; clone size: NA; V gene: TRBV7-8; CDR3 length: 14; D gene: TRBD1; CDR3 DNA: TGTGCCAGCAGCTCCTGGACAGGGCAGCGGGCCCAGTACTTC; CDR3 protein: CASSSWTGQRAQYF
J gene: TRBJ1-5; clone size: NA; V gene: TRBV19; CDR3 length: 14; D gene: NA; CDR3 DNA: TGTGCCAGTAGTATACAGGCGGGGAATCAGCCCCAGCATTTT; CDR3 protein: CASSIQAGNQPQHF
J gene: TRBJ1-1; clone size: NA; V gene: TRBV27; CDR3 length: 12; D gene: NA; CDR3 DNA: TGTGCCAGCAGTTTTATTGGAGGTGAAGCTTTCTTT; CDR3 protein: CASSFIGGEAFF
J gene: TRBJ2-1; clone size: NA; V gene: TRBV27; CDR3 length: 13; D gene: NA; CDR3 DNA: TGTGCCAGCAGTCTGGACTGGTACAATGAGCAGTTCTTC; CDR3 protein: CASSLDWYNEQFF
J gene: TRBJ1-2; clone size: NA; V gene: TRBV5-1; CDR3 length: 14; D gene: NA; CDR3 DNA: TGCGCCAGCAGCATGGACCGGGACCCCCGGGGCTACACCTTC; CDR3 protein: CASSMDRDPRGYTF
J gene: TRBJ1-2; clone size: NA; V gene: TRBV29-1; CDR3 length: 14; D gene: NA; CDR3 DNA: TGCAGCGTTGAAGTGGGAAACCCACGGGGTGGCTACACCTTC; CDR3 protein: CSVEVGNPRGGYTF
J gene: TRBJ1-2; clone size: NA; V gene: TRBV9; CDR3 length: 14; D gene: NA; CDR3 DNA: TGTGCCAGCACGGGGCTTGGCTCTAACTATGGCTACACCTTC; CDR3 protein: CASTGLGSNYGYTF
J gene: TRBJ1-1; clone size: few; V gene: TRBV7-6; CDR3 length: 13; D gene: NA; CDR3 DNA: TGTGCCAGCAAGCCCAGGGATCTCACTGAAGCTTTCTTT; CDR3 protein: CASKPRDLTEAFF
J gene: TRBJ2-1; clone size: NA; V gene: TRBV9; CDR3 length: 17; D gene: TRBD1; CDR3 DNA: TGTGCCAGCAGCGTCGGGTCGACAGGGACATATTACAATGAGCAGTTCTTC; CDR3 protein: CASSVGSTGTYYNEQFF
J gene: TRBJ2-7; clone size: few; V gene: TRBV10-3; CDR3 length: 13; D gene: NA; CDR3 DNA: TGTGCCATCAGTGAGTCCCCGGACTATCAGCAGTACTTC; CDR3 protein: CAISESPDYQQYF
J gene: TRBJ1-1; clone size: few; V gene: TRBV6-5; CDR3 length: 14; D gene: NA; CDR3 DNA: TGTGCCAGCAGCCACAGGACCATGAACACTGAAGCTTTCTTT; CDR3 protein: CASSHRTMNTEAFF
J gene: TRBJ1-2; clone size: many; V gene: TRBV10-3; CDR3 length: 13; D gene: NA; CDR3 DNA: TGTGCCATCAGTGATATGTTAGGGGAAGGCTACACCTTC; CDR3 protein: CAISDMLGEGYTF
J gene: TRBJ2-2; clone size: once; V gene: TRBV13; CDR3 length: 15; D gene: TRBD1; CDR3 DNA: TGTGCCAGCTGGGGACAGGGGGCGCGGACCGGGGAGCTGTTTTTT; CDR3 protein: CASWGQGARTGELFF
J gene: TRBJ1-1; clone size: few; V gene: TRBV6-5; CDR3 length: 13; D gene: NA; CDR3 DNA: TGTGCCAGCAGTTACACCATTCATAGTGAAGCTTTCTTT; CDR3 protein: CASSYTIHSEAFF
J gene: TRBJ2-1; clone size: NA; V gene: TRBV7-9; CDR3 length: 14; D gene: NA; CDR3 DNA: TGTGCCAGCAGTCATCCGATAAGGGACAATGAGCAGTTCTTC; CDR3 protein: CASSHPIRDNEQFF
J gene: TRBJ2-3; clone size: few; V gene: TRBV7-6; CDR3 length: 15; D gene: NA; CDR3 DNA: TGTGCCAGCAGGGTGGGGCAGGACTTCACAGATACGCAGTATTTT; CDR3 protein: CASRVGQDFTDTQYF
J gene: TRBJ2-1; clone size: NA; V gene: TRBV7-6; CDR3 length: 15; D gene: TRBD1; CDR3 DNA: TGTGCCAGCAGCTTAGACCCAGGGGGTGGCAATGAGCAGTTCTTC; CDR3 protein: CASSLDPGGGNEQFF
J gene: TRBJ2-7; clone size: NA; V gene: TRBV5-3; CDR3 length: 14; D gene: NA; CDR3 DNA: TGTGCCAGCAGCTTGTACCCCGTCTCCTACGAGCAGTACTTC; CDR3 protein: CASSLYPVSYEQYF
J gene: TRBJ1-5; clone size: many; V gene: TRBV12-3/TRBV12-4; CDR3 length: 18; D gene: TRBD1; CDR3 DNA: TGTGCCAGCAGTTTATCCCTGGACAGGGACAATAGCAATCAGCCCCAGCATTTT; CDR3 protein: CASSLSLDRDNSNQPQHF
J gene: TRBJ2-7; clone size: NA; V gene: TRBV3-1; CDR3 length: 18; D gene: TRBD1; CDR3 DNA: TGTGCCAGCAGCCAAGACGCGACAGGGGGTGTCCCACAATACGAGCAGTACTTC; CDR3 protein: CASSQDATGGVPQYEQYF
J gene: TRBJ1-4; clone size: few; V gene: TRBV27; CDR3 length: 16; D gene: TRBD1; CDR3 DNA: TGTGCCAGCAGTTTATCGGGGACAGGGGGAGATGAAAAACTGTTTTTT; CDR3 protein: CASSLSGTGGDEKLFF
J gene: TRBJ1-6; clone size: few; V gene: TRBV6-5; CDR3 length: 15; D gene: TRBD1; CDR3 DNA: TGTGCCAGCAGTTATCGGACAGGTTATAATTCACCCCTCCACTTT; CDR3 protein: CASSYRTGYNSPLHF
J gene: TRBJ1-2; clone size: NA; V gene: TRBV10-3; CDR3 length: 13; D gene: NA; CDR3 DNA: TGTGCCATGCTAGGGGGAGCCAAGGGAGGCTACACCTTC; CDR3 protein: CAMLGGAKGGYTF
J gene: TRBJ1-5; clone size: NA; V gene: TRBV6-5; CDR3 length: 15; D gene: TRBD1; CDR3 DNA: TGTGCCAGCAGACCCCGTGGACAGGGCAAACAGCCCCAGCATTTT; CDR3 protein: CASRPRGQGKQPQHF
J gene: TRBJ1-1; clone size: few; V gene: TRBV19; CDR3 length: 13; D gene: TRBD1; CDR3 DNA: TGTGCCAGTAGCCCCGGGACAGGCGTTCAAGCTTTCTTT; CDR3 protein: CASSPGTGVQAFF
J gene: TRBJ2-1; clone size: many; V gene: TRBV11-1; CDR3 length: 14; D gene: NA; CDR3 DNA: TGTGCCAGCAGCTTAGCGGGGGGGCCGAGTGAGCAGTTCTTC; CDR3 protein: CASSLAGGPSEQFF
J gene: TRBJ2-1; clone size: many; V gene: TRBV7-7; CDR3 length: 17; D gene: TRBD2; CDR3 DNA: TGTGCTAGCAGCTTAGCCCCCGGCGGGGGGGCATGGAATGAGCAGTTCTTC; CDR3 protein: CASSLAPGGGAWNEQFF
J gene: TRBJ1-2; clone size: NA; V gene: TRBV6-5; CDR3 length: 14; D gene: NA; CDR3 DNA: TGTGCCAGCAGTTACGTACAGGCTAACTATGGCTACACCTTC; CDR3 protein: CASSYVQANYGYTF
J gene: TRBJ1-1; clone size: NA; V gene: TRBV12-5; CDR3 length: 16; D gene: TRBD1; CDR3 DNA: TGTGCTAGTGGTTTCCAGACAGGGGCGAGTGACACTGAAGCTTTCTTT; CDR3 protein: CASGFQTGASDTEAFF
J gene: TRBJ1-1; clone size: few; V gene: TRBV7-9; CDR3 length: 12; D gene: NA; CDR3 DNA: TGTGCCAGCACCATACGGAACACTGAAGCTTTCTTT; CDR3 protein: CASTIRNTEAFF
J gene: TRBJ2-2; clone size: NA; V gene: TRBV5-8; CDR3 length: 19; D gene: NA; CDR3 DNA: TGTGCCAGCCCCTACAGGGCAACCCAACCACTGGAATACACCGGGGAGCTGTTTTTT; CDR3 protein: CASPYRATQPLEYTGELFF
J gene: TRBJ2-5; clone size: few; V gene: TRBV29-1; CDR3 length: 15; D gene: NA; CDR3 DNA: TGCAGCGTTGAACAGGGAATCCAGTTCCAAGAGACCCAGTACTTC; CDR3 protein: CSVEQGIQFQETQYF
J gene: TRBJ2-3; clone size: few; V gene: TRBV7-9; CDR3 length: 15; D gene: NA; CDR3 DNA: TGTGCCAGCAGCTCTGCGGACGTCAACACAGATACGCAGTATTTT; CDR3 protein: CASSSADVNTDTQYF
J gene: TRBJ2-2; clone size: NA; V gene: TRBV27; CDR3 length: 15; D gene: TRBD2; CDR3 DNA: TGTGCCAGCACCTTACTAGCGGGGGTCACCGGGGAGCTGTTTTTT; CDR3 protein: CASTLLAGVTGELFF
J gene: TRBJ1-5; clone size: NA; V gene: TRBV10-3; CDR3 length: 16; D gene: NA; CDR3 DNA: TGTGCCATCAGTGAGTCTGGGGACATCCTCATCAGCCCCCAGCATTTT; CDR3 protein: CAISESGDILISPQHF
J gene: TRBJ1-1; clone size: few; V gene: TRBV29-1; CDR3 length: 15; D gene: TRBD1; CDR3 DNA: TGCAGCGTTGGCCCCGGAGGGGGCATGAACACTGAAGCTTTCTTT; CDR3 protein: CSVGPGGGMNTEAFF
J gene: TRBJ2-5; clone size: NA; V gene: TRBV9; CDR3 length: 14; D gene: NA; CDR3 DNA: TGTGCCAGCAGCGTAGAGTCCAGGATGGAGACCCAGTACTTC; CDR3 protein: CASSVESRMETQYF
J gene: TRBJ2-3; clone size: NA; V gene: TRBV2; CDR3 length: 14; D gene: NA; CDR3 DNA: TGTGCCAGCAGTTCATCGCCCCGTGCAGATACGCAGTATTTT; CDR3 protein: CASSSSPRADTQYF
J gene: TRBJ1-3; clone size: NA; V gene: TRBV2; CDR3 length: 18; D gene: NA; CDR3 DNA: TGTGCCAGCAGTGAAGTAGGGCAACTCTTACACTCTGGAAACACCATATATTTT; CDR3 protein: CASSEVGQLLHSGNTIYF
J gene: TRBJ2-3; clone size: many; V gene: TRBV9; CDR3 length: 17; D gene: NA; CDR3 DNA: TGTGCCAGCAGCGGCGAAGCGGGTTATCGCAGCACAGATACGCAGTATTTT; CDR3 protein: CASSGEAGYRSTDTQYF
J gene: TRBJ1-1; clone size: NA; V gene: TRBV12-3/TRBV12-4; CDR3 length: 15; D gene: NA; CDR3 DNA: TGTGCCAGCAGGCTGGACAGTTCCTTTTGGACTGAAGCTTTCTTT; CDR3 protein: CASRLDSSFWTEAFF
J gene: TRBJ2-2; clone size: few; V gene: TRBV19; CDR3 length: 15; D gene: NA; CDR3 DNA: TGTGCCACCAGAGGGCCTATTCTAAGGACCGGGGAGCTGTTTTTT; CDR3 protein: CATRGPILRTGELFF
J gene: TRBJ2-7; clone size: NA; V gene: TRBV12-3/TRBV12-4; CDR3 length: 12; D gene: NA; CDR3 DNA: TGTGCCAGCAGCTCCGACGGTAACGAGCAGTACTTC; CDR3 protein: CASSSDGNEQYF
J gene: TRBJ2-1; clone size: NA; V gene: TRBV24-1; CDR3 length: 14; D gene: NA; CDR3 DNA: TGTGCCACCAGTGATCCGAGTCTCCCGAATGAGCAGTTCTTC; CDR3 protein: CATSDPSLPNEQFF
J gene: TRBJ2-1; clone size: few; V gene: TRBV29-1; CDR3 length: 14; D gene: TRBD1; CDR3 DNA: TGCAGCGTTCTCTGGACAGGGCCTGACAATGAGCAGTTCTTC; CDR3 protein: CSVLWTGPDNEQFF
J gene: TRBJ2-1; clone size: few; V gene: TRBV7-7; CDR3 length: 15; D gene: TRBD2; CDR3 DNA: TGTGCTAGCAGCCAAATAGCGGGGGGAGACAATGAGCAGTTCTTC; CDR3 protein: CASSQIAGGDNEQFF
J gene: TRBJ1-2; clone size: NA; V gene: TRBV6-5; CDR3 length: 16; D gene: NA; CDR3 DNA: TGTGCCAGCAGTTACTTTCTCCGGGACACTAACTATGGCTACACCTTC; CDR3 protein: CASSYFLRDTNYGYTF
J gene: TRBJ2-1; clone size: NA; V gene: TRBV13; CDR3 length: 12; D gene: NA; CDR3 DNA: TGTGCCAGCGGAGGGGAATACAATGAGCAGTTCTTC; CDR3 protein: CASGGEYNEQFF
J gene: TRBJ2-7; clone size: NA; V gene: TRBV7-6; CDR3 length: 12; D gene: NA; CDR3 DNA: TGTGCCAGCAGCCTTCGACAGGACGAGCAGTACTTC; CDR3 protein: CASSLRQDEQYF
J gene: TRBJ2-2; clone size: NA; V gene: TRBV7-3; CDR3 length: 16; D gene: TRBD2; CDR3 DNA: TGTGCCAGCAGCCCGAGACTAGCGGGGGTGACCGGGGAGCTGTTTTTT; CDR3 protein: CASSPRLAGVTGELFF
J gene: TRBJ1-1; clone size: many; V gene: TRBV12-3/TRBV12-4; CDR3 length: 14; D gene: NA; CDR3 DNA: TGTGCCAGCAGTTTCGGACAGTCCAACACTGAAGCTTTCTTT; CDR3 protein: CASSFGQSNTEAFF
J gene: TRBJ1-6; clone size: NA; V gene: TRBV23-1; CDR3 length: 20; D gene: TRBD1; CDR3 DNA: TGCGCCATCCGGGTCAATCAAAGGAGACAGGGACTTTATAATAATTCACCCCTCCACTTT; CDR3 protein: CAIRVNQRRQGLYNNSPLHF
J gene: TRBJ1-2; clone size: NA; V gene: TRBV5-6; CDR3 length: 13; D gene: NA; CDR3 DNA: TGTGCCAGCAGCGGGAGGACCCACTATGGCTACACCTTC; CDR3 protein: CASSGRTHYGYTF